This T cell receptor (beta chain) was captured in a study of early stage breast cancer tumors. Study-level points and caveats: Comparing each tissue with blood distinguished tumor from normal in most of the 16 patients. Tumors had around 2.5-fold higher T cell density than normal breast. Most shared enriched TCRB sequences were commonly generated ones.

This CDR3 region has 16 residues. Germline V gives CDR1 WNHNN, CDR2 SYGVQD (reference sequence). Trimming pared 2 bases from V and 0 bases from J, leaving 14 bases between. By share of the sample, this clone is medium-sized. The antigen is unknown. Blood replicates held 0.5 ug DNA, tumor or normal breast roughly 1.5 ug, two each. Profiled with immunoSEQ multiplex PCR; TCRdb holds only in-frame clones, not every one. The sample has about 28,000 clones, around 67% seen once; the top ten hold 4.7%. The source material was blood. The receptor comes from a person between 35 and 49 years old with breast cancer. The chain is built from TRBV10-1 and TRBJ2-7, with unresolved D. CDR3 amino acids: CASSESRRPSSYEQYF. The CDR3 DNA reads as TGCGCCAGCAGTGAGAGTCGCAGGCCATCCTCCTACGAGCAGTACTTC.